This entry features one TCR beta chain sequence. This sample was taken from a study of blood T cell repertoires in COVID-19. Assay: immunoSEQ multiplex PCR; the TCRdb copy retains only in-frame clones and omits some. The sample has about 250,000 clones; 80% to 90% are singletons. Donors in Cohort 3 counted as recovered after two negative PCRs, clearance, or symptom resolution. The CDR3 loop spans 12 amino acids. Germline V gives CDR1 LNHDA, CDR2 SQIVND (reference sequence). Trimming stripped 3 bases from V and 5 bases from J, with 7 bases between. The sequencing input was PBMCs or T cells enriched from blood (not recorded which). V is TRBV19 and J is TRBJ1-2; D uncertain. The source is a man aged 40-49 years who had recovered from COVID-19. The CDR3 spells CASSIAGYGYTF. Here the CDR3 DNA reads TGTGCCAGTAGTATTGCCGGTTATGGCTACACCTTC.